The next 32 T cell receptor beta chains were all read from a single sample in a study of blood T cell repertoires in COVID-19. The protocol was immunoSEQ multiplex PCR, while the TCRdb copy is restricted to in-frame clones and leaves out a portion. The table records 250,000 to 300,000 clones, 88% of them present only once. The specimen sequenced was PBMCs or T cells enriched from blood (not recorded which). The receptor source for this set is a woman in her fifties or sixties in a cohort exposed to, infected with or recovered from COVID-19 (not recorded which).

The V and J genes are TRBV30 and TRBJ1-1, with D possibly TRBD1 on 5 matching bases. This CDR3 region has 10 residues. In germline, CDR1 is GTSNPN, CDR2 SVGIG (reference sequence). V lost 4 bases and J 7 bases, leaving 7 bases between the germline ends. CDR3 residues: CAWKTDEAFF. CDR3 in DNA: TGTGCCTGGAAGACAGATGAAGCTTTCTTT.

The chain links TRBV15 to TRBJ2-5; 9 nucleotides align to TRBD1. With 5 bases clipped from V and 2 bases from J, the junction kept 9 bases outside the gene matches. Germline CDR1 LNHNV, CDR2 YYDKDF (reference sequence). CDR3 length: 16 residues. This CDR3 reads CATSGTTGGGQETQYF. The CDR3 DNA reads as TGTGCCACCAGCGGGACAACAGGGGGCGGACAAGAGACCCAGTACTTC. Combining the CDR3 with reference TRBV15 and TRBJ2-5 gives the whole variable domain DAMVIQNPRYQVTQFGKPVTLSCSQTLNHNVMYWYQQKSSQAPKLLFHYYDKDFNNEADTPDNFQSRRPNTSFCFLDIRSPGLGDTAMYLCATSGTTGGGQETQYFGPGTRLLVL.

This chain links TRBV11-2 with TRBJ2-7, with D possibly TRBD1 on 5 matching bases. CDR3 length: 14 residues. Germline values: CDR1 SGHAT, CDR2 FQNNGV. V was pared by 1 base and J by 5 bases, with 12 bases between. CDR3 DNA sequence: TGTGCCAGCAGCTTAGGAGCAGGGCCCCACGAGCAGTACTTC. This codes for CASSLGAGPHEQYF.

The J gene is TRBJ2-7, the V gene TRBV6-5; D is possibly TRBD2 (6 bases). This CDR3 region has 13 residues. Deletions cut 1 base from V and 6 bases from J, with 10 bases between. Germline V lookup: CDR1 MNHEY, CDR2 SVGAGI. The CDR3 region is CASSYYRDSEQYF. The CDR3 DNA sequence: TGTGCCAGCAGTTACTACCGGGACTCCGAGCAGTACTTC.

The genes are TRBV6-4 and TRBJ1-3; the match to TRBD1 covers 12 bases. Germline V CDR1 and CDR2: MRHNA, SNTAGT. The V gene end was trimmed by 0 bases and the J gene end by 1 base; junction bases not matched to a gene: 10. CDR3 length equals 20 residues. CDR3 amino acids: CASSDSTGRDRGPSGNTIYF. The CDR3 DNA follows: TGTGCCAGCAGTGACTCGACGGGCAGGGACAGGGGGCCATCTGGAAACACCATATATTTT.

The V and J genes are TRBV19 and TRBJ1-5; 12 nucleotides line up with TRBD1. Germline V gene data show CDR1 as LNHDA and CDR2 as SQIVND (reference sequence). CDR3 length equals 14 residues. Trimming took 5 bases from V and 7 from J; bases not matched to a gene: 3. The CDR3 DNA follows: TGTGCCAGTAGTGGGACAGGGGGCCTGCAGCCCCAGCATTTT. Protein: CASSGTGGLQPQHF.

CDR3 sequence: CASSLGLADTDTQYF. CDR3 DNA sequence: TGTGCCAGCAGCTTGGGACTAGCGGACACAGATACGCAGTATTTT. J is TRBJ2-3 and V is TRBV7-9; 11 nucleotides align to TRBD2. The CDR3 has 15 amino acids. The germline CDR1 and CDR2 sequences are SEHNR and FQNEAQ (reference sequence). The trim removed 3 bases at V and 2 bases at J, leaving 1 base unmatched.

The chain uses TRBV7-8 and TRBJ1-3, with D tentatively TRBD1 (5 bases). CDR3 length: 16 residues. CDR1 SGHVS and CDR2 FQNEAQ come from the germline V gene. Trimming left V 2 bases short and J 1 base short, with 12 bases between. In nucleotides, the CDR3 is TGTGCCAGCAGCTTACACCTCGACAGTTCTGGAAACACCATATATTTT. Amino acid sequence: CASSLHLDSSGNTIYF.

J is TRBJ2-1 and V is TRBV12-5; the match to TRBD2 covers 9 bases. CDR3 length: 19 residues. Germline-derived CDR1 and CDR2 are LGHNT and FRNRAP. V trimming: 0 bases; J trimming: 4 bases; junction bases outside the gene matches: 13. CDR3: CASGLVKGVAGDRYNEQFF. The CDR3 DNA is TGTGCTAGTGGTTTGGTAAAGGGTGTAGCGGGAGACAGATACAATGAGCAGTTCTTC.

The rearrangement joins TRBV28 to TRBJ1-5; maybe TRBD1 (5 bases). The germline V and J ends were trimmed by 3 bases and 1 base, with 10 bases remaining between them. Germline V lookup: CDR1 MDHEN, CDR2 SYDVKM. The CDR3 sequence is 15 residues long. Here the CDR3 reads CASSFLPGSNQPQHF. DNA of the CDR3: TGTGCCAGCAGTTTCCTCCCAGGGAGCAATCAGCCCCAGCATTTT.

This chain joins TRBV2 and TRBJ2-3; 11 positions agree with TRBD2. The V and J ends lost 3 bases and 5 bases, in that order; junction bases with no gene match: 4. Germline V gene lookup returns CDR1 SNHLY and CDR2 FYNNEI. This CDR3 region has 15 residues. This chain's CDR3 is CASSENLAGGDTQYF. The CDR3, as DNA: TGTGCCAGCAGTGAGAATCTAGCGGGAGGAGATACGCAGTATTTT.

The chain couples TRBV5-1 to TRBJ2-1; 9 positions match TRBD2. Unmatched junction bases numbered 2, after V lost 0 bases and J lost 1 base. This CDR3 spans 16 amino acids. Germline CDR1 and CDR2: SGHRS and YFSETQ. The CDR3 bases are TGCGCCAGCAGCTTGGGGGCGGGAGGGTCCTACAATGAGCAGTTCTTC. This encodes CASSLGAGGSYNEQFF.

The chain joins TRBV30 to TRBJ1-1; D possibly corresponds to TRBD1 (5 bases). This CDR3 has 12 amino acids. V was shortened by 1 base and J by 5 bases, with 8 bases between the two germline ends. Germline loops: CDR1 GTSNPN, CDR2 SVGIG (reference sequence). This CDR3 reads CAWSAGKTEAFF. CDR3 DNA sequence: TGTGCCTGGAGTGCAGGGAAGACTGAAGCTTTCTTT.

The chain joins TRBV7-9 to TRBJ1-3; no firm D call. The CDR3 is 11 residues long. Germline CDR1 reads SEHNR; CDR2 reads FQNEAQ (reference sequence). V gave up 5 bases and J gave up 4 bases, with 3 bases separating them. For the CDR3, the DNA is TGTGCCAGCAGCCGGGGAAACACCATATATTTT. Protein: CASSRGNTIYF.

The chain recombines TRBV6-2 or TRBV6-3 with TRBJ2-2, with a tentative D call TRBD1 (5 bases). This CDR3 comprises 13 residues. V was pared by 3 bases and J by 7 bases, with 9 bases between. CDR1 and CDR2 from the germline V gene are MNHEY and SVGEGT. The DNA of the CDR3 is TGTGCCAGCAGTTATATTCAGGGCGGGGAGCTGTTTTTT. Its translation is CASSYIQGGELFF.

The rearrangement uses TRBV2 and TRBJ2-2, with 7 bases matching TRBD2. Per the germline V gene, CDR1 is SNHLY and CDR2 is FYNNEI. V lost 7 bases to trimming and J lost 2 bases; unmatched junction nucleotides: 4. This CDR3 spans 14 amino acids. The CDR3 here is CASKREYNTGELFF. The CDR3 DNA is TGTGCCAGCAAGCGGGAATACAACACCGGGGAGCTGTTTTTT.

The chain uses TRBV19 and TRBJ2-2, with TRBD2 matching 7 bases. Germline CDR1 is LNHDA and CDR2 is SQIVND (reference sequence). The CDR3 runs 16 residues. The V gene end was trimmed by 7 bases and the J gene end by 0 bases; junction bases not matched to a gene: 8. In nucleotides, the CDR3 is TGTGCCAGTATCCCCCTGGGGGGGGCGAACACCGGGGAGCTGTTTTTT. Translation: CASIPLGGANTGELFF.

The chain uses TRBV11-2 and TRBJ2-7, with TRBD1 matching over 7 bases. V shed 8 bases and J 3 bases; nucleotides not matched to a gene: 13. Germline values: CDR1 SGHAT, CDR2 FQNNGV. The CDR3 totals 15 residues. CDR3 DNA sequence: TGTGCCAGCCGCCGACCGGGACAGAAAAGCTACGAGCAGTACTTC. Protein sequence: CASRRPGQKSYEQYF.

A word on this clone: At one of its ends the junction is not consistent with the germline gene, which may arise from a read error. The rearrangement links TRBV19 to TRBJ1-1; D might be TRBD1 (5 bases). CDR1 is LNHDA and CDR2 is SQIVND in the germline V gene (reference sequence). The CDR3 loop spans 15 amino acids. The DNA for the CDR3 is TGTGCCAGTAGTAACCGGGGGAGTTTGAATACTGAAGCTTTCTTT. Its translation: CASSNRGSLNTEAFF.

This chain links TRBV15 with TRBJ2-7; D might be TRBD2 (6 bases). CDR1 is LNHNV and CDR2 is YYDKDF in the germline V gene (reference sequence). V gave up 5 bases and J gave up 9 bases, with 14 bases separating them. The CDR3 length is 12 residues. The CDR3 region has the DNA TGTGCCACCAGCCGTCCGGGAGACAGGCAGTACTTC. Translating gives CATSRPGDRQYF.

The J gene is TRBJ2-1, the V gene TRBV11-2, with 10 bases fitting TRBD1. V shed 7 bases and J 2 bases; nucleotides not matched to a gene: 17. Germline CDR1 and CDR2: SGHAT and FQNNGV. The CDR3 covers 19 residues. The chain's CDR3 is CASKSGQGPGRDTYNEQFF. CDR3 nucleotides: TGTGCCAGCAAGTCGGGACAGGGGCCAGGCAGAGACACCTACAATGAGCAGTTCTTC.

The chain couples TRBV11-2 to TRBJ1-5, with 8 nucleotides matching TRBD1. V trimming: 5 bases; J trimming: 1 base; junction bases outside the gene matches: 4. Germline lookup yields CDR1 SGHAT and CDR2 FQNNGV. The CDR3 is 15 residues long. The CDR3, as DNA: TGTGCCAGCAGCACGACAGGGGCCAGCAATCAGCCCCAGCATTTT. Its translation is CASSTTGASNQPQHF.

The chain uses TRBV24-1 and TRBJ2-5; 9 bases align to TRBD2. The V gene's germline CDR1 is KGHDR and CDR2 SFDVKD. V lost 3 bases to trimming and J lost 3 bases; unmatched junction nucleotides: 4. The CDR3 extends over 15 amino acids. CDR3 coding DNA: TGTGCCACCAGTGATCCCGGACTAGCGAAAGAGACCCAGTACTTC. This encodes CATSDPGLAKETQYF.

The genes are TRBV15 and TRBJ2-5, with D perhaps matching TRBD2 (6 bases). There are 14 residues in the CDR3. The V end lost 9 bases, the J end lost 4 bases, and 18 bases lay between the germline ends. Per germline, CDR1 LNHNV and CDR2 YYDKDF (reference sequence). The DNA of the CDR3 is TGTGCCACGAAACGCGGGGAGGAGTTAGAGACCCAGTACTTC. Its translation: CATKRGEELETQYF.

The rearrangement joins TRBV19 to TRBJ2-1; D remains ambiguous. Germline V gene data show CDR1 as LNHDA and CDR2 as SQIVND (reference sequence). V dropped 3 bases and J dropped 4 bases, with 16 bases sitting between them. This CDR3 is 16 amino acids long. DNA for the CDR3: TGTGCCAGTAGTATGGGCCATCCTAACCTGTACAATGAGCAGTTCTTC. Protein sequence: CASSMGHPNLYNEQFF.

The rearrangement joins TRBV5-1 to TRBJ1-3; no clear D. V lost 3 bases and J 2 bases, leaving 12 bases between the germline ends. Germline V gives CDR1 SGHRS, CDR2 YFSETQ. The CDR3 has 15 residues. In DNA, the CDR3 is TGCGCCAGCAGCTCGCTAGCCGGGGCTGGAAACACCATATATTTT. Encoded protein: CASSSLAGAGNTIYF. The variable domain in full, completed from reference TRBV5-1 and TRBJ1-3, reads KAGVTQTPRYLIKTRGQQVTLSCSPISGHRSVSWYQQTPGQGLQFLFEYFSETQRNKGNFPGRFSGRQFSNSRSEMNVSTLELGDSALYLCASSSLAGAGNTIYFGEGSWLTVV.

The V gene is TRBV7-8, the J gene TRBJ2-7; unclear D gene. CDR3 length: 14 residues. The ends were cut back, 4 bases at V and 6 bases at J, with 16 bases in the middle. Germline V gene lookup returns CDR1 SGHVS and CDR2 FQNEAQ. CDR3 in amino acids: CASSSSSTVTEQYF. CDR3 nucleotide sequence: TGTGCCAGCAGCTCATCCTCCACTGTAACCGAGCAGTACTTC. The variable domain in full, completed from reference TRBV7-8 and TRBJ2-7, reads GAGVSQSPRYKVAKRGQDVALRCDPISGHVSLFWYQQALGQGPEFLTYFQNEAQLDKSGLPSDRFFAERPEGSVSTLKIQRTQQEDSAVYLCASSSSSTVTEQYFGPGTRLTVT.

The V gene is TRBV7-2, the J gene TRBJ2-1; 11 bases align to TRBD1. This CDR3 has 15 residues. CDR1 SGHTA and CDR2 FQGNSA come from the germline V gene. Trimming cost V 5 bases and J 9 bases; bases outside gene matches: 9. The DNA of the CDR3 is TGTGCCAGCAGCCGGGGACAGGGGGTCGTTGGTGAGCAGTTCTTC. As protein: CASSRGQGVVGEQFF.

The chain is built from TRBV24-1 and TRBJ2-1, with 7 bases matching TRBD1. V shed 7 bases and J 3 bases; nucleotides not matched to a gene: 8. The germline gives CDR1 KGHDR, CDR2 SFDVKD. This CDR3 has 15 residues. CDR3 sequence: CATSPTRDSYNEQFF. The CDR3 DNA reads TGTGCCACCAGCCCCACTCGGGACAGCTACAATGAGCAGTTCTTC.

The V and J genes are TRBV28 and TRBJ1-6, with 9 positions matching TRBD1. Germline V CDR1 and CDR2: MDHEN, SYDVKM. V was clipped by 7 bases and J by 12 bases; unmatched bases: 13. This CDR3 region has 15 residues. Here the CDR3 reads CASTGQGGRQLPLHF. In DNA form, the CDR3 reads TGTGCCAGCACGGGACAGGGCGGTCGTCAGTTACCCCTCCACTTT.

V usage is TRBV6-5 and J usage is TRBJ1-4; D call uncertain. This CDR3 contains 15 residues. Deletions cut 5 bases from V and 0 bases from J, with 10 bases between. Germline V lookup: CDR1 MNHEY, CDR2 SVGAGI. The DNA for the CDR3 is TGTGCCAGCAGTACATGGTACGCAACTAATGAAAAACTGTTTTTT. Protein sequence: CASSTWYATNEKLFF.

The chain combines TRBV4-1 with TRBJ2-7; no clear D. Germline V gives CDR1 MGHRA, CDR2 YSYEKL. CDR3 length: 15 amino acids. V was shortened by 0 bases and J by 0 bases, with 9 bases between the two germline ends. As DNA, the CDR3 is TGCGCCAGCAGCCAAGAATGGGCGAGCTCCTACGAGCAGTACTTC. Amino acid sequence: CASSQEWASSYEQYF.